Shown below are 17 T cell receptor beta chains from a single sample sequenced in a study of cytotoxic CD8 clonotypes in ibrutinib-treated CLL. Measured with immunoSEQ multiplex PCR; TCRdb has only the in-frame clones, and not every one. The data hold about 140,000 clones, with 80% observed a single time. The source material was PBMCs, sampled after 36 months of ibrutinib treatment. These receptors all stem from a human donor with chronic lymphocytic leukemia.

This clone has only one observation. CDR3 bases: TGTGCCAGCACCCGGGGGAGCGGAGAGACCCAGTACTTC. It codes for CASTRGSGETQYF. The chain combines TRBV21-1 with TRBJ2-5; TRBD2, the D gene given by the table, was not confirmed from the DNA. TRBV21-1 is a recognized pseudogene. CDR3 length: 13 amino acids.

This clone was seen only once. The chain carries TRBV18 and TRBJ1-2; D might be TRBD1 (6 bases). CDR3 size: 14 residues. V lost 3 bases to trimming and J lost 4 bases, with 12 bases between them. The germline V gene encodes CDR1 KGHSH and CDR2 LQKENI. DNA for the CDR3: TGTGCCAGCTCACCGGTGGGGGCGACCTATGGCTACACCTTC. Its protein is CASSPVGATYGYTF. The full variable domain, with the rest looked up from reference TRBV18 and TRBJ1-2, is NAGVMQNPRHLVRRRGQEARLRCSPMKGHSHVYWYRQLPEEGLKFMVYLQKENIIDESGMPKERFSAEFPKEGPSILRIQQVVRGDSAAYFCASSPVGATYGYTFGSGTRLTVV.

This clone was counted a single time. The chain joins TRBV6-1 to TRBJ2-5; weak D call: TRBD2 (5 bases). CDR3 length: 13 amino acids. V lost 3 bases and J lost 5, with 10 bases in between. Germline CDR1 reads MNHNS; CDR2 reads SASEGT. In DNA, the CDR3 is TGTGCCAGCAGTGATTGGACTCGGGAGACCCAGTACTTC. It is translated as CASSDWTRETQYF.

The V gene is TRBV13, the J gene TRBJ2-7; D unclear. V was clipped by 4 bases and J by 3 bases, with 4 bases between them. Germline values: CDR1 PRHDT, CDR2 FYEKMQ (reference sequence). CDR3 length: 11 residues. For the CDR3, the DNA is TGTGCCAGCAGCTCAGACTACGAGCAGTACTTC. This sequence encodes CASSSDYEQYF.

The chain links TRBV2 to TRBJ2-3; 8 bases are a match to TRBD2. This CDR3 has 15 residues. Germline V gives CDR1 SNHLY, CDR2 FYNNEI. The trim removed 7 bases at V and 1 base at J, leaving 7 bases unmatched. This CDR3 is CASKGVAGRTDTQYF. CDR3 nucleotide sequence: TGTGCCAGCAAAGGCGTAGCGGGGCGCACAGATACGCAGTATTTT. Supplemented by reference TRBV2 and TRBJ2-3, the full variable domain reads EPEVTQTPSHQVTQMGQEVILRCVPISNHLYFYWYRQILGQKVEFLVSFYNNEISEKSEIFDDQFSVERPDGSNFTLKIRSTKLEDSAMYFCASKGVAGRTDTQYFGPGTRLTVL.

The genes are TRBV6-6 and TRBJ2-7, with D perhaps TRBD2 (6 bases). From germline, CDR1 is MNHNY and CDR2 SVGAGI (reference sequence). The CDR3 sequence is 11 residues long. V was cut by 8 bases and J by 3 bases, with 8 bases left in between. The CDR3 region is CASGGSYEQYF. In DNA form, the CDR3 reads TGTGCCAGCGGAGGGAGCTACGAGCAGTACTTC.

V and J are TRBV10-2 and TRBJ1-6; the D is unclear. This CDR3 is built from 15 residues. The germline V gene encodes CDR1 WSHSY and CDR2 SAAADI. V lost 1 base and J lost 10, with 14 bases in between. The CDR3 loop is CASSELLGLGSPLHF. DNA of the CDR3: TGCGCCAGCAGTGAGTTGTTAGGGCTGGGGTCACCCCTCCACTTT.

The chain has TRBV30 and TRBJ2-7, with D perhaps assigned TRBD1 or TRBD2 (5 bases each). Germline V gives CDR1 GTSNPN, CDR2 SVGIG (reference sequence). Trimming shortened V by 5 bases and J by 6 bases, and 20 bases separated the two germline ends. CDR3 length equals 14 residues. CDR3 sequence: CAWCLSGTGCEQYF. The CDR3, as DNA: TGTGCCTGGTGCTTGTCAGGGACGGGGTGCGAGCAGTACTTC. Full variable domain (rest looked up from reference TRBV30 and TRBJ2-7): SQTIHQWPATLVQPVGSPLSLECTVEGTSNPNLYWYRQAAGRGLQLLFYSVGIGQISSEVPQNLSASRPQDRQFILSSKKLLLSDSGFYLCAWCLSGTGCEQYFGPGTRLTVT.

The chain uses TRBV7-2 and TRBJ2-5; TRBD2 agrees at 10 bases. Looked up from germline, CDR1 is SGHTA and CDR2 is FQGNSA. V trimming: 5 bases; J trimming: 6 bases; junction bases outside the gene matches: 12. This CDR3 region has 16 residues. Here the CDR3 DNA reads TGTGCCAGCAGCCCTTCGGGGGCTAGCGGGAGTCAGACCCAGTACTTC. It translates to CASSPSGASGSQTQYF.

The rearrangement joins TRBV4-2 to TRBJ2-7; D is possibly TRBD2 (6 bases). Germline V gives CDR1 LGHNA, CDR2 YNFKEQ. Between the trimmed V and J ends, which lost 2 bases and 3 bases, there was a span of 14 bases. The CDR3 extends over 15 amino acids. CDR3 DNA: TGTGCCAGCAGCCAACAGTATTCGGAGGGCTACGAGCAGTACTTC. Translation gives CASSQQYSEGYEQYF.

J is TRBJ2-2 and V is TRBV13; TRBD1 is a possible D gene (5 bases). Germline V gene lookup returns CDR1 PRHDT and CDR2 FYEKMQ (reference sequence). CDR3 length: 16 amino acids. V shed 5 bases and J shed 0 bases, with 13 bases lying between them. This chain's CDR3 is CASSGPDSPNTGELFF. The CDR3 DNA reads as TGTGCCAGCAGCGGCCCAGACAGCCCGAACACCGGGGAGCTGTTTTTT.

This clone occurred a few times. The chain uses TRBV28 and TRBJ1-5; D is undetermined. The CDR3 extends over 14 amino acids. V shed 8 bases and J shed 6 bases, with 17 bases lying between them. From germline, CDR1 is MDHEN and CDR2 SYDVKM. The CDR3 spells CASCPDLTRQPQHF. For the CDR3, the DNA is TGTGCCAGCTGCCCGGACCTAACTCGTCAGCCCCAGCATTTT.

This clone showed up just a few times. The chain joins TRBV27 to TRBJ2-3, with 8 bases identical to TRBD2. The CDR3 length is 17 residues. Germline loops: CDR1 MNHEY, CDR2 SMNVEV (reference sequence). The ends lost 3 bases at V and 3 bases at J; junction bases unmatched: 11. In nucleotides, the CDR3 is TGTGCCAGCAGTTTCAGCGGGGGACCATATAGAACAGATACGCAGTATTTT. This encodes CASSFSGGPYRTDTQYF.

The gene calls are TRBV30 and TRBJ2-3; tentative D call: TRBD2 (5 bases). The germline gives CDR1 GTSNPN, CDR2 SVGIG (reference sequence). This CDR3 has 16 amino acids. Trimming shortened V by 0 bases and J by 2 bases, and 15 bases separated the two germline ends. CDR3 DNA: TGTGCCTGGAGTGTTGGTTTGGGGAGAGACACAGATACGCAGTATTTT. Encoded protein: CAWSVGLGRDTDTQYF. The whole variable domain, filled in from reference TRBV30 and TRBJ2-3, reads SQTIHQWPATLVQPVGSPLSLECTVEGTSNPNLYWYRQAAGRGLQLLFYSVGIGQISSEVPQNLSASRPQDRQFILSSKKLLLSDSGFYLCAWSVGLGRDTDTQYFGPGTRLTVL.

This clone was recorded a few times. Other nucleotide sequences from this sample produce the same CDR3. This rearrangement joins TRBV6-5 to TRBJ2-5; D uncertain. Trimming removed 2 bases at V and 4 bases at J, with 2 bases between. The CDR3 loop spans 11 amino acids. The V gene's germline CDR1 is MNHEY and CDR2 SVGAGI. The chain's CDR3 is CASSYGETQYF. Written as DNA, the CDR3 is TGTGCCAGCAGTTACGGAGAGACCCAGTACTTC.

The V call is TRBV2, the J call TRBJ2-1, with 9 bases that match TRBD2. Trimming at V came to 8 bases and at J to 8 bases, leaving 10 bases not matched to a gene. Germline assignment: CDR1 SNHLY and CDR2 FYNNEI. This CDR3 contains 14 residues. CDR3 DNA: TGTGCCAGCGCAGCTAGCGGGGCCGTACATGAGCAGTTCTTC. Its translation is CASAASGAVHEQFF. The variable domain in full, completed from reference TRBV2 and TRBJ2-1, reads EPEVTQTPSHQVTQMGQEVILRCVPISNHLYFYWYRQILGQKVEFLVSFYNNEISEKSEIFDDQFSVERPDGSNFTLKIRSTKLEDSAMYFCASAASGAVHEQFFGPGTRLTVL.

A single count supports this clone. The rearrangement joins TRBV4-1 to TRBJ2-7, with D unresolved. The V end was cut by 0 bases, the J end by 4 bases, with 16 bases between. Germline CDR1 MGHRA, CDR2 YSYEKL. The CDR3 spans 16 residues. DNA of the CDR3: TGCGCCAGCAGCCAAGACACGAGGTTGGAGTTATACGAGCAGTACTTC. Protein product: CASSQDTRLELYEQYF.